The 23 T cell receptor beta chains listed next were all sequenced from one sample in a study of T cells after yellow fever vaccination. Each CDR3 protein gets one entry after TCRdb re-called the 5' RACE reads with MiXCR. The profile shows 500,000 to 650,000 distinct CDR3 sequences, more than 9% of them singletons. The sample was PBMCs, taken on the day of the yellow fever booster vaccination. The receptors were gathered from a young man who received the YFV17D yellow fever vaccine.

The CDR3 spells CASSELRYEQYF. The CDR3 coding sequence is TGTGCCAGCAGTGAATTGAGATACGAGCAGTACTTC. The J gene is TRBJ2-7, the V gene TRBV6-1; D gene ambiguous. Germline V gene lookup returns CDR1 MNHNS and CDR2 SASEGT. The ends were cut back, 2 bases at V and 4 bases at J, with 6 bases in the middle. The CDR3 extends over 12 amino acids.

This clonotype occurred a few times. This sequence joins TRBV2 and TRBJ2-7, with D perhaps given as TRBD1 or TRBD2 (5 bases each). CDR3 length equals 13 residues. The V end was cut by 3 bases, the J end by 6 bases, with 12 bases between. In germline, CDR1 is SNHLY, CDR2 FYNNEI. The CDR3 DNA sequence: TGTGCCAGCAGTGAGGGGCTGGGGACCGAGCAGTACTTC. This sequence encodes CASSEGLGTEQYF.

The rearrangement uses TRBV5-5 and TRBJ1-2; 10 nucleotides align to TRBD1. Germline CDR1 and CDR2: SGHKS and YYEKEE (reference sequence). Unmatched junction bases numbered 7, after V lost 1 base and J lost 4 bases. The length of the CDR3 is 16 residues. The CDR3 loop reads CASSLFRQGAGYGYTF. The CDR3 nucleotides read TGTGCCAGCAGCTTGTTTCGACAGGGGGCGGGCTATGGCTACACCTTC.

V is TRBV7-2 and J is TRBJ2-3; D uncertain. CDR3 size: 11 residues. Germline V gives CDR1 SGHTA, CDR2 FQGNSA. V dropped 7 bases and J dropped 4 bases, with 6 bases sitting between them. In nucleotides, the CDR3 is TGTGCCAGCACCTACGCAGATACGCAGTATTTT. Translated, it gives CASTYADTQYF.

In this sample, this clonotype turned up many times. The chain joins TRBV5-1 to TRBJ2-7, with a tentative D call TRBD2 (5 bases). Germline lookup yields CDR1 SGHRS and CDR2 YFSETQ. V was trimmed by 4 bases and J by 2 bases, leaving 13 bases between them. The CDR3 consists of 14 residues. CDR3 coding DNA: TGCGCCAGCAGCAAGGGTCCCGGGACCTACGAGCAGTACTTC. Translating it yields CASSKGPGTYEQYF.

The CDR3 sequence: CSANLRSGQREVRDTQYF. DNA of the CDR3: TGCAGTGCTAACCTGAGATCGGGGCAGCGGGAGGTCAGAGATACGCAGTATTTT. This rearrangement joins TRBV20-1 to TRBJ2-3; 9 bases align to TRBD2. The V segment lost 4 bases and the J segment 5 bases; nucleotides outside the gene matches: 19. Germline CDR1 reads DFQATT; CDR2 reads SNEGSKA (reference sequence). The length of the CDR3 is 18 residues.

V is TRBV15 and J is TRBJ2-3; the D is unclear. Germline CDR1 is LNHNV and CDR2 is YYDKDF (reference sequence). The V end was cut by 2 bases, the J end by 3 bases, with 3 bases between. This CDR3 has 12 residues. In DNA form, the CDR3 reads TGTGCCACCAGCAGAAAGACAGATACGCAGTATTTT. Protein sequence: CATSRKTDTQYF.

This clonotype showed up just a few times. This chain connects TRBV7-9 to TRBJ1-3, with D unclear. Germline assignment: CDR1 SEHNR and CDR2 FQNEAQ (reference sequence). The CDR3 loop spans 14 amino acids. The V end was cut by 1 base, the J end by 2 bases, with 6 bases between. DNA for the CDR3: TGTGCCAGCAGCTTAGGGATTGCTGGAAACACCATATATTTT. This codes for CASSLGIAGNTIYF.

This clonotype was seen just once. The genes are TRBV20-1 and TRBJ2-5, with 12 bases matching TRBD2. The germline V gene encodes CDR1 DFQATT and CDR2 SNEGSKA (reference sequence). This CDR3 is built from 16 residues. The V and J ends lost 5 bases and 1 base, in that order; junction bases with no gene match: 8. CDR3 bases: TGCAGTGCTTCGCCTCCGACTAGCGGGGGCCAAGAGACCCAGTACTTC. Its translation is CSASPPTSGGQETQYF.

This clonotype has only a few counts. The CDR3 DNA reads TGTGCCAGCAGTTTACAGATCCCCGGGGAGCTGTTTTTT. Residues: CASSLQIPGELFF. The chain employs TRBV27 and TRBJ2-2; no definite D call. V dropped 2 bases and J dropped 6 bases, with 7 bases sitting between them. The germline CDR1 and CDR2 sequences are MNHEY and SMNVEV (reference sequence). This CDR3 comprises 13 residues.

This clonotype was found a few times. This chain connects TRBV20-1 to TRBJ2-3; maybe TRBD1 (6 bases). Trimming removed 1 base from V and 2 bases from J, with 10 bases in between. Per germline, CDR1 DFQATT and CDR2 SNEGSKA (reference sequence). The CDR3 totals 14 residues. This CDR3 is CSARGQGSTDTQYF. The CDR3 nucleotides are TGCAGTGCTAGAGGCCAGGGGTCCACAGATACGCAGTATTTT.

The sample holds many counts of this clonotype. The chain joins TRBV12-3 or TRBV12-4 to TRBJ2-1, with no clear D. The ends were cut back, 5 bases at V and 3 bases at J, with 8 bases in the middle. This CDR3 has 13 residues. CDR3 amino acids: CASSPRLYNEQFF. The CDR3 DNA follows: TGTGCCAGCAGTCCTCGACTCTACAATGAGCAGTTCTTC.

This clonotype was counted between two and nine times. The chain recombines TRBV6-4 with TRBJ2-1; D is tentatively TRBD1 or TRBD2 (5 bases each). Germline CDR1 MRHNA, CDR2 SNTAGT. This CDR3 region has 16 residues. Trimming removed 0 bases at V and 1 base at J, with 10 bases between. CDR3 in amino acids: CASSDSWGLSYNEQFF. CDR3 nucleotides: TGTGCCAGCAGTGACTCTTGGGGGTTATCCTACAATGAGCAGTTCTTC.

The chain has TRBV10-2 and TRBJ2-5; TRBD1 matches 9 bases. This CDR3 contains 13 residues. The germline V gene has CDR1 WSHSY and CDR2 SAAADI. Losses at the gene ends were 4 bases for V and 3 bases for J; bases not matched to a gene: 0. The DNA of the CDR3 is TGCGCCAGCAGTGGGGACAGGGAAGAGACCCAGTACTTC. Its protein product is CASSGDREETQYF.

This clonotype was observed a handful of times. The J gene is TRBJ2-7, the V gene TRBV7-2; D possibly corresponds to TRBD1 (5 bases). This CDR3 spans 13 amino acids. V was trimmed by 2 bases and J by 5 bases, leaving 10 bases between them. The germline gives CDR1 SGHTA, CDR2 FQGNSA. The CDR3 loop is CASSLQGPNEQYF. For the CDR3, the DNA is TGTGCCAGCAGCTTACAGGGTCCAAACGAGCAGTACTTC.

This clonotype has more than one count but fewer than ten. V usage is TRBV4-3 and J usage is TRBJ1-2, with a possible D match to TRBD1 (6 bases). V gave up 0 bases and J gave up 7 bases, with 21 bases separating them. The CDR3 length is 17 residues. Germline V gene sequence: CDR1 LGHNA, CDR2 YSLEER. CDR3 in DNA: TGCGCCAGCAGCCAAGATCGAGGGTTGGGGGGCGCGGGTGGCTACACCTTC. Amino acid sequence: CASSQDRGLGGAGGYTF.

CDR3 in amino acids: CAWSVVGRDSYGYTF. The CDR3 nucleotides are TGTGCCTGGAGTGTCGTGGGCAGAGATTCCTATGGCTACACCTTC. The chain employs TRBV30 and TRBJ1-2; D is unresolved. V shed 0 bases and J shed 4 bases, with 15 bases lying between them. The CDR3 extends over 15 amino acids. Germline V lookup: CDR1 GTSNPN, CDR2 SVGIG (reference sequence).

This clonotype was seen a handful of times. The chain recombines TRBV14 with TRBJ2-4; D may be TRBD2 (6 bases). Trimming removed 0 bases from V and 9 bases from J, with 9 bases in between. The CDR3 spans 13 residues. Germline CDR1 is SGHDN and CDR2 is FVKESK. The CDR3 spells CASSQDLGGIQYF. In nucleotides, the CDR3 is TGTGCCAGCAGCCAAGATCTCGGGGGCATTCAGTACTTC.

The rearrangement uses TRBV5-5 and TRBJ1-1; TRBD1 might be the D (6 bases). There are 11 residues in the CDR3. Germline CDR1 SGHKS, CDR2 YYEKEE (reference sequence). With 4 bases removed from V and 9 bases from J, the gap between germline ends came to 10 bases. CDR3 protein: CASSRTDKAFF. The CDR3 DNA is TGTGCCAGCAGCCGGACAGATAAAGCTTTCTTT. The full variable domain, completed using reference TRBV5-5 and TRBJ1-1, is DAGVTQSPTHLIKTRGQQVTLRCSPISGHKSVSWYQQVLGQGPQFIFQYYEKEERGRGNFPDRFSARQFPNYSSELNVNALLLGDSALYLCASSRTDKAFFGQGTRLTVV.

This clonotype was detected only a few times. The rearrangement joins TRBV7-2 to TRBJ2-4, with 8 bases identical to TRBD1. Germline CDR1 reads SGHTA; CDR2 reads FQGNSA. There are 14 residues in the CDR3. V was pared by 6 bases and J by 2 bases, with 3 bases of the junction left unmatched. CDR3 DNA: TGTGCCAGCAGGCAGGGGGCACCCAAAAACATTCAGTACTTC. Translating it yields CASRQGAPKNIQYF.

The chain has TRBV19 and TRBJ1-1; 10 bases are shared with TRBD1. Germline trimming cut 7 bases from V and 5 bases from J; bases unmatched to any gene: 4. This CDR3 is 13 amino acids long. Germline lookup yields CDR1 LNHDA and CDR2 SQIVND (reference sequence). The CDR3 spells CASKDRGWTEAFF. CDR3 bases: TGTGCCAGTAAGGACAGGGGGTGGACTGAAGCTTTCTTT.

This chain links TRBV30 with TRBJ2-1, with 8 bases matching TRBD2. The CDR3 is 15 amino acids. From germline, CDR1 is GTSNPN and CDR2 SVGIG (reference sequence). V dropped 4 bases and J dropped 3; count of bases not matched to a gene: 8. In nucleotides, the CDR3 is TGTGCCTGGACTCCCCCGGGACTAGGCTACAATGAGCAGTTCTTC. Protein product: CAWTPPGLGYNEQFF.

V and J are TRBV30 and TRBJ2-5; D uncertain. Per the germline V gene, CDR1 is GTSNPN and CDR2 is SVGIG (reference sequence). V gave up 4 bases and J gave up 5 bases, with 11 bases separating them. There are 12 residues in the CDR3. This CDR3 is CAWTSSGETQYF. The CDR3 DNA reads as TGTGCCTGGACCTCTTCCGGGGAGACCCAGTACTTC.